The rows below give T cell receptor beta chains drawn from one sample of a study of blood T cell repertoires in COVID-19. Assay: immunoSEQ multiplex PCR; the TCRdb copy retains only in-frame clones and omits some. Of 350,000 to 400,000 clones in the sample, 91% were seen once. Sequences were obtained from PBMCs or T cells enriched from blood (not recorded which). The receptors were gathered from a woman aged 40-49 years who had been exposed to COVID-19. Each CDR3 is given with its conserved first and last residue. The D gene is left open where the match is weak. The size field is filled for only some rows; it gives once, few, many or a size class.

-	14	TRBV29-1	TRBJ1-4	-	TGCAGCGTCACCACAGGGCGATCTAATGAAAAACTGTTTTTT	CSVTTGRSNEKLFF
once	14	TRBV19	TRBJ2-5	TRBD1	TGTGCCAGTAGTACCGGGACAGGGGGATTGACCCAGTACTTC	CASSTGTGGLTQYF
-	16	TRBV5-4	TRBJ1-2	-	TGTGCCAGCAGCCCCGAATGGAGGGGCGTATCGGGTGGCTACACCTTC	CASSPEWRGVSGGYTF
-	13	TRBV30	TRBJ1-5	-	TGTGCCTGCAACAGGGAACGCAATCAGCCCCAGCATTTT	CACNRERNQPQHF
-	17	TRBV5-6	TRBJ2-5	TRBD2	TGTGCCAGCAGCTTTTGGCTAGCGGGGGGGCCGAGAGAGACCCAGTACTTC	CASSFWLAGGPRETQYF
-	16	TRBV9	TRBJ2-7	-	TGTGCCAGCAGCCCCCACCCCCGGGGGTCCTCCTACGAGCAGTACTTC	CASSPHPRGSSYEQYF
-	13	TRBV7-2	TRBJ2-3	-	TGTGCCAGCAGCTTAGTTCCAGTAGATACGCAGTATTTT	CASSLVPVDTQYF
-	15	TRBV11-2	TRBJ2-1	-	TGTGCCAGCAGGCTAGGGAGGAGCTCCTACAATGAGCAGTTCTTC	CASRLGRSSYNEQFF
-	14	TRBV11-3	TRBJ1-2	-	TGTGCCAGCAGCTTTTCTGGGGGAGGTGATGGCTACACCTTC	CASSFSGGGDGYTF
-	13	TRBV29-1	TRBJ1-2	-	TGCAGCGTTGGGTATCCAGAACCCTATGGCTACACCTTC	CSVGYPEPYGYTF
-	13	TRBV30	TRBJ1-2	TRBD1	TGTGCCTGGAGCCTGGACAGGGACTATGGCTACACCTTC	CAWSLDRDYGYTF
-	15	TRBV15	TRBJ2-1	-	TGTGCCACCAGCGTGGACAGCCCCCCCTACAATGAGCAGTTCTTC	CATSVDSPPYNEQFF
-	15	TRBV11-1	TRBJ1-1	-	TGTGCCAGCAGCTTAGCGGGGGGGCGCAGGACTGAAGCTTTCTTT	CASSLAGGRRTEAFF
-	15	TRBV7-9	TRBJ2-6	-	TGTGCCAGCAGCCATCGGTTCTCTGGGGCCAACGTCCTGACTTTC	CASSHRFSGANVLTF
few	15	TRBV18	TRBJ1-4	-	TGTGCCAGCACCAAAGAAAGGACAGTTAATGAAAAACTGTTTTTT	CASTKERTVNEKLFF
-	14	TRBV19	TRBJ2-1	-	TGTGCCGCAGGCGGGGACGGAAGTTCCAATGAGCAGTTCTTC	CAAGGDGSSNEQFF
-	14	TRBV5-1	TRBJ1-1	-	TGCGCCAGCAGCCTTAATGGGGGCAGCTCTGAAGCTTTCTTT	CASSLNGGSSEAFF
-	14	TRBV7-9	TRBJ1-2	-	TGTGCCAGCAGCTTAGCGGGGGCCGGGTATGGCTACACCTTC	CASSLAGAGYGYTF
-	15	TRBV10-3	TRBJ2-5	TRBD2	TGTGCCATCAGTGAAAGGACTAGCGGGAGGGAGACCCAGTACTTC	CAISERTSGRETQYF
few	15	TRBV7-3	TRBJ2-7	TRBD1	TGTGCCAGCAGCTTAACGGATCTGACAGGGCACGAGCAGTACTTC	CASSLTDLTGHEQYF
-	16	TRBV19	TRBJ1-6	TRBD1	TGTGCCAGTAGTATCCCTCGCGGACAGGGCGGATCACCCCTCCACTTT	CASSIPRGQGGSPLHF
-	15	TRBV9	TRBJ1-1	-	TGTGCCAGCATGACGACAGACTCAGGGATCACTGAAGCTTTCTTT	CASMTTDSGITEAFF